The text below deals with one TCR beta chain. The antigen is unknown. This entry is derived from a study of OX40 agonist ivuxolimab in advanced cancers. The study's findings and limits: Clonal expansion from baseline to week 6 occurred in both CD4+ and CD8+ T cells.

Clones were read by immunoSEQ multiplex PCR, and TCRdb kept only the in-frame ones, dropping some. The data hold more than 100,000 clones, with 85% to 90% observed a single time. CDR3 length: 15 amino acids. CDR1 and CDR2 (germline): MNHEY, SVGAGI. Trimming removed 6 bases from V and 4 bases from J, with 17 bases in between. V and J are TRBV6-5 and TRBJ2-3; tentatively, D is TRBD1 or TRBD2 (6 bases each). This TCR derives from an adult with an advanced solid tumor such as melanoma, head and neck, liver or kidney cancer. The sequencing used CD4+ or CD8+ T cells sorted from blood, collected in a trial of the OX40 agonist ivuxolimab. Written as DNA, the CDR3 is TGTGCCAGCAGCTCCCGGGGTGGGGGGCCAGATACGCAGTATTTT. Protein sequence: CASSSRGGGPDTQYF.